Below, one T cell receptor (beta chain) is given with its context. The CDR3 spans 17 residues. The germline V gene has CDR1 GTSNPN and CDR2 SVGIG (reference sequence). Trimming took 6 bases from V and 0 from J, leaving 18 bases between them. The data stem from a study of cytomegalovirus exposure and HLA in healthy donors. PCR primers comprised 60 Vbeta and 13 Jbeta primers. The table came from immunoSEQ multiplex PCR; TCRdb's copy has only in-frame clones and leaves some out. The table has 100,000 or so clones, 74% seen once. Sequencing was done on a sample of PBMCs. This TCR derives from a human donor in good health. The rearrangement links TRBV30 to TRBJ2-6; possible D gene TRBD2, 5 bases. The CDR3 DNA follows: TGTGCCTGCGGGGTGGATTCAGGAATCTCTGGGGCCAACGTCCTGACTTTC. Its translation is CACGVDSGISGANVLTF. The full variable domain, in which reference TRBV30 and TRBJ2-6 provide the parts outside the CDR3, is SQTIHQWPATLVQPVGSPLSLECTVEGTSNPNLYWYRQAAGRGLQLLFYSVGIGQISSEVPQNLSASRPQDRQFILSSKKLLLSDSGFYLCACGVDSGISGANVLTFGAGSRLTVL.